These 24 T cell receptor beta chains share one sample of origin, sequenced in a study of shared clonotypes between healthy human individuals. TCRdb's copy holds only in-frame clones and misses some; the assay was immunoSEQ multiplex PCR. The repertoire consists of about 1 million clones, with 65% to 75% occurring once and the leading ten covering roughly 1.5%. The sequenced material came from memory CD4+ T cells sorted from blood. As for subset: CD45RA-negative fraction. The receptors were sampled from a man aged 18 to 30 in good health.

The chain joins TRBV12-5 to TRBJ2-1; 8 nucleotides align to TRBD2. The CDR3 totals 15 residues. Per germline, CDR1 LGHNT and CDR2 FRNRAP. Unmatched junction bases numbered 7, after V lost 0 bases and J lost 9 bases. CDR3 nucleotides: TGTGCTAGTGGTTTGGTTCGTAGCGGGACCGGTGAGCAGTTCTTC. Protein: CASGLVRSGTGEQFF.

This sequence joins TRBV28 and TRBJ1-1; D is ambiguous. The CDR3 spans 16 residues. The germline V gene has CDR1 MDHEN and CDR2 SYDVKM. The V and J ends lost 7 bases and 5 bases respectively, with 23 bases between them. The chain's CDR3 is CASIAVLSTTLTEAFF. CDR3 bases: TGTGCCAGCATCGCCGTCCTCAGCACCACTCTAACTGAAGCTTTCTTT.

A word on this clone: This specimen includes other DNA sequences encoding the same CDR3. The chain carries TRBV9 and TRBJ1-6; a possible D gene is TRBD1 (6 bases). There are 14 residues in the CDR3. Germline V gives CDR1 SGDLS, CDR2 YYNGEE. V was cut by 5 bases and J by 6 bases, with 12 bases left in between. In DNA form, the CDR3 reads TGTGCCAGCAGTGGGGGGCAAACTAATTCACCCCTCCACTTT. Protein product: CASSGGQTNSPLHF.

A note on this clone: Other DNA sequences in this sample translate to the same CDR3. The genes are TRBV2 and TRBJ2-3; 10 bases line up with TRBD2. CDR1 and CDR2 (germline): SNHLY, FYNNEI. The V segment lost 2 bases and the J segment 1 base; nucleotides outside the gene matches: 3. This CDR3 contains 16 residues. The CDR3 sequence: CASSELLAGGTDTQYF. CDR3 bases: TGTGCCAGCAGTGAACTCCTAGCGGGGGGCACAGATACGCAGTATTTT.

This rearrangement joins TRBV11-2 to TRBJ1-2, with D possibly TRBD1 on 5 matching bases. CDR3 length: 16 residues. Germline loops: CDR1 SGHAT, CDR2 FQNNGV. V lost 5 bases and J lost 2, with 18 bases in between. The CDR3 nucleotides are TGTGCCAGCAGCCAATACTATGGGACGGAAAACTATGGCTACACCTTC. Its translation is CASSQYYGTENYGYTF.

This sequence joins TRBV7-8 and TRBJ2-7, with D maybe TRBD2 (7 bases). The CDR3 totals 15 residues. V was clipped by 5 bases and J by 0 bases, with 14 bases between them. Germline V gives CDR1 SGHVS, CDR2 FQNEAQ. This chain's CDR3 is CASSPEGGGSYEQYF. The CDR3 DNA reads as TGTGCCAGCAGCCCAGAGGGAGGGGGCTCCTACGAGCAGTACTTC.

The gene calls are TRBV7-8 and TRBJ2-7; D remains ambiguous. This CDR3 spans 14 amino acids. The V gene's germline CDR1 is SGHVS and CDR2 FQNEAQ. V dropped 6 bases and J dropped 3 bases, with 15 bases sitting between them. The CDR3 protein is CASRPNYAGYEQYF. In DNA form, the CDR3 reads TGTGCCAGCAGGCCGAACTACGCCGGCTACGAGCAGTACTTC.

This sequence joins TRBV7-2 and TRBJ1-6, with D maybe TRBD1 (6 bases). This CDR3 has 17 residues. The germline V gene has CDR1 SGHTA and CDR2 FQGNSA. Trimming took off 1 base at V and 5 bases at J, with 15 bases between the two ends. CDR3 protein: CASSLDRQGSDNSPLHF. In DNA, the CDR3 is TGTGCCAGCAGCTTAGACCGGCAGGGGTCGGATAATTCACCCCTCCACTTT.

J is TRBJ2-4 and V is TRBV18, with a weak D call TRBD1 (8 bases). This CDR3 comprises 18 residues. The germline V and J ends were trimmed by 5 bases and 1 base, with 21 bases remaining between them. Germline V CDR1 and CDR2: KGHSH, LQKENI. CDR3 sequence (DNA): TGTGCCAGCTCATCATCAGGACAGGGAGGGATCGCCAAAAACATTCAGTACTTC. It translates to CASSSSGQGGIAKNIQYF.

V usage is TRBV30 and J usage is TRBJ2-7; possible D gene TRBD1, 5 bases. This CDR3 has 12 residues. Trimming stripped 2 bases from V and 6 bases from J, with 11 bases between. CDR1 is GTSNPN and CDR2 is SVGIG in the germline V gene (reference sequence). CDR3 DNA sequence: TGTGCCTGGAGTATGCTGGGGCGCGAGCAGTACTTC. This codes for CAWSMLGREQYF.

J is TRBJ2-7 and V is TRBV6-6, with D possibly matching TRBD1 (5 bases). The CDR3 length is 12 residues. Germline loops: CDR1 MNHNY, CDR2 SVGAGI (reference sequence). Trimming pared 4 bases from V and 4 bases from J, leaving 8 bases between. The CDR3 loop reads CASSLGRYEQYF. The DNA of the CDR3 is TGTGCCAGCAGTTTGGGGCGTTACGAGCAGTACTTC.

This clone was seen more than once but under ten times. The chain uses TRBV19 and TRBJ1-1; no reliable D call. Per the germline V gene, CDR1 is LNHDA and CDR2 is SQIVND (reference sequence). The CDR3 runs 14 residues. Trimming removed 2 bases at V and 1 base at J, with 8 bases between. This CDR3 reads CASSITATNTEAFF. CDR3 nucleotides: TGTGCCAGTAGTATAACAGCAACGAACACTGAAGCTTTCTTT.

This clone was counted a few times. This specimen includes other DNA sequences encoding the same CDR3. The chain carries TRBV7-2 and TRBJ1-2; tentative D call: TRBD1 (5 bases). CDR1 and CDR2 (germline): SGHTA, FQGNSA. This CDR3 is 13 amino acids long. V shed 1 base and J shed 2 bases, with 5 bases lying between them. The CDR3 spells CASSLGGNYGYTF. Here the CDR3 DNA reads TGTGCCAGCAGCTTAGGGGGGAACTATGGCTACACCTTC. The entire variable domain, with the rest obtained from reference TRBV7-2 and TRBJ1-2, is as follows: GAGVSQSPSNKVTEKGKDVELRCDPISGHTALYWYRQSLGQGLEFLIYFQGNSAPDKSGLPSDRFSAERTGGSVSTLTIQRTQQEDSAVYLCASSLGGNYGYTFGSGTRLTVV.

Here the CDR3 DNA reads TGTGCCAGCAGTCCAGGGGGGCGTCGAGAGACCCAGTACTTC. Translation gives CASSPGGRRETQYF. The chain is built from TRBV28 and TRBJ2-5; perhaps TRBD1 as D (7 bases). Germline loops: CDR1 MDHEN, CDR2 SYDVKM. The CDR3 consists of 14 residues. Trimming stripped 5 bases from V and 4 bases from J, with 14 bases between.

The gene calls are TRBV5-6 and TRBJ2-3; no clear D. V lost 4 bases, J lost 2 bases, and 11 bases lay in between. Germline CDR1 is SGHDT and CDR2 is YYEEEE. The CDR3 covers 14 residues. CDR3 amino acids: CASSHGLSTDTQYF. The CDR3 DNA follows: TGTGCCAGCAGCCATGGGCTCTCCACAGATACGCAGTATTTT.

The chain is built from TRBV18 and TRBJ2-7; D gene uncertain. The V gene's germline CDR1 is KGHSH and CDR2 LQKENI. The V end was cut by 2 bases, the J end by 2 bases, with 10 bases between. The CDR3 loop spans 14 amino acids. This CDR3 reads CASSPMGTTYEQYF. DNA of the CDR3: TGTGCCAGCTCACCAATGGGAACTACCTACGAGCAGTACTTC.

The chain joins TRBV6-6 to TRBJ1-2; 9 positions match TRBD1. Trimming took 8 bases from V and 7 from J; bases not matched to a gene: 11. The CDR3 spans 14 residues. Germline CDR1 is MNHNY and CDR2 is SVGAGI (reference sequence). CDR3 sequence reads: CASLPRDRVSGYTF. In DNA, the CDR3 is TGTGCCAGCCTCCCCCGGGACAGGGTGAGTGGCTACACCTTC.

The chain links TRBV27 to TRBJ2-5; the D call may be TRBD1 or TRBD2 (5 bases each). V lost 2 bases to trimming and J lost 2 bases, with 9 bases between them. The CDR3 runs to 14 residues. CDR1 and CDR2 from the germline V gene are MNHEY and SMNVEV (reference sequence). This chain's CDR3 is CASSLPGPQETQYF. In DNA, the CDR3 is TGTGCCAGCAGTTTACCGGGACCTCAAGAGACCCAGTACTTC.

CDR3 amino acids: CASNRDANNSPLHF. CDR3 coding DNA: TGTGCCAGCAATCGGGACGCTAATAATTCACCCCTCCACTTT. The V gene is TRBV6-6, the J gene TRBJ1-6; the D gene is possibly TRBD1 (5 bases). With 7 bases removed from V and 5 bases from J, the gap between germline ends came to 12 bases. This CDR3 is built from 14 residues. The germline gives CDR1 MNHNY, CDR2 SVGAGI (reference sequence).

The genes are TRBV7-9 and TRBJ1-6, with D possibly matching TRBD1 (5 bases). Trimming shortened V by 0 bases and J by 6 bases, and 9 bases separated the two germline ends. This CDR3 has 15 amino acids. Per germline, CDR1 SEHNR and CDR2 FQNEAQ (reference sequence). As DNA, the CDR3 is TGTGCCAGCAGCTTAGCGGCCGGGGGTAATTCACCCCTCCACTTT. This gives the protein CASSLAAGGNSPLHF.

This chain joins TRBV2 and TRBJ2-7, with 8 nucleotides matching TRBD1. Germline loops: CDR1 SNHLY, CDR2 FYNNEI. The CDR3 covers 13 residues. The V segment lost 7 bases and the J segment 6 bases; nucleotides outside the gene matches: 8. CDR3 sequence: CASTKRQGSEQYF. CDR3 bases: TGTGCCAGCACTAAGCGACAGGGGTCCGAGCAGTACTTC. The entire variable domain, with the rest obtained from reference TRBV2 and TRBJ2-7, is as follows: EPEVTQTPSHQVTQMGQEVILRCVPISNHLYFYWYRQILGQKVEFLVSFYNNEISEKSEIFDDQFSVERPDGSNFTLKIRSTKLEDSAMYFCASTKRQGSEQYFGPGTRLTVT.

This chain uses TRBV15 with TRBJ1-1, with a possible D match to TRBD1 (5 bases). V was clipped by 0 bases and J by 8 bases, with 10 bases between them. In germline, CDR1 is LNHNV, CDR2 YYDKDF (reference sequence). The CDR3 has 13 amino acids. The CDR3, as DNA: TGTGCCACCAGCAGAGATGGGGGGTGGGAAGCTTTCTTT. Translating gives CATSRDGGWEAFF.

The gene calls are TRBV6-6 and TRBJ1-5, with D possibly being TRBD1 (6 bases). Deletions cut 11 bases from V and 3 bases from J, with 14 bases between. Germline CDR1 and CDR2: MNHNY and SVGAGI (reference sequence). This CDR3 is built from 13 residues. The CDR3 nucleotides read TGTGCCGGCCAGGGACATTACAATCAGCCCCAGCATTTT. Its protein is CAGQGHYNQPQHF.

The chain employs TRBV27 and TRBJ2-2; TRBD1 is a possible D gene (5 bases). Germline V gene sequence: CDR1 MNHEY, CDR2 SMNVEV (reference sequence). CDR3 size: 16 residues. V was cut by 7 bases and J by 7 bases, with 22 bases left in between. The CDR3 nucleotides are TGTGCCAGCACCCCCGCAAGGGGCTTCAAGGGCGGGGAGCTGTTTTTT. This translates into CASTPARGFKGGELFF.